A selection of T cell receptor beta chains follows, all from one sample in a study of cytomegalovirus exposure and HLA in healthy donors. Assay used: immunoSEQ multiplex PCR; TCRdb lists only in-frame clones, some missing. Its table lists around 76,000 clones. The sequenced sample consisted of PBMCs. The receptors originated from a woman in her sixties or seventies in good health and CMV-seronegative. Both conserved end residues are part of each CDR3. The D gene is left open where the match is weak.

J gene	D gene	V gene	CDR3 DNA	CDR3 protein
TRBJ2-2	NA	TRBV5-1	TGCGCCAGCAGACTTGGACAGACCGGGGAGCTGTTTTTT	CASRLGQTGELFF
TRBJ2-1	NA	TRBV5-1	TGCGCCAGCAGCTTGAGTGCGGGAAACCGCAATGAGCAGTTCTTC	CASSLSAGNRNEQFF
TRBJ2-3	NA	TRBV5-1	TGCGCCAGCAGCTTGGGGGAGACCGATACGCAGTATTTT	CASSLGETDTQYF
TRBJ2-5	NA	TRBV13	TGTGCCAGCAGCTTTGACTTTCGAAAGACCCAGTACTTC	CASSFDFRKTQYF
TRBJ2-7	TRBD1	TRBV28	TGTGCCAGCATCCAGGGACAGGGTCTCTACGAGCAGTACTTC	CASIQGQGLYEQYF
TRBJ2-7	TRBD2	TRBV7-9	TGTGCCAGCAGCTTAAGGATAACCGGACTAGCGGGAATCTACGAGCAGTACTTC	CASSLRITGLAGIYEQYF
TRBJ1-1	NA	TRBV6-5	TGTGCCAGCAGTTATCGTCGGAACACTGAAGCTTTCTTT	CASSYRRNTEAFF
TRBJ2-7	TRBD1	TRBV18	TGTGCCAGCTCACCTGATAAGGGACAGGGAACCTACGAGCAGTACTTC	CASSPDKGQGTYEQYF
TRBJ2-5	NA	TRBV10-3	TGTGCCATCCCCCCGGGGAAGGAGGAGACCCAGTACTTC	CAIPPGKEETQYF
TRBJ2-1	NA	TRBV2	TGTGCCAGCAGTGAAGCGGGGCGGGAACTACTCTTC	CASSEAGRELLF
TRBJ2-7	TRBD1	TRBV4-3	TGCGCCAGCAGCCAGGGGACAGGGGCACCCTACGAGCAGTACTTC	CASSQGTGAPYEQYF
TRBJ1-2	TRBD1	TRBV29-1	TGCAGCGTTGTGGGGGACAGGGGTTTAGGCTACACCTTC	CSVVGDRGLGYTF
TRBJ2-7	TRBD1	TRBV5-1	TGCGCCAGCAGCCCGGGGACAGGGGGCGGTGAGCAGTACTTC	CASSPGTGGGEQYF
TRBJ1-2	TRBD1	TRBV11-1	TGTGCCAGCAGCCCCCCCCTTCCTCAGGGGGCAGGTCCTGGCTACACCTTC	CASSPPLPQGAGPGYTF
TRBJ1-5	NA	TRBV25-1	TGTGCCAGCAGTGATGTGGCAGTTAATCAGCCCCAGCATTTT	CASSDVAVNQPQHF
TRBJ2-6	TRBD1	TRBV9	TGTGCCAGCAGCAACCAGGACAGGGCCGACTCTGGGGCCAACGTCCTGACTTTC	CASSNQDRADSGANVLTF
TRBJ1-2	NA	TRBV29-1	TGCAGCGTTGCTCTTGCGGGACTCTATGGCTACACCTTC	CSVALAGLYGYTF
TRBJ2-7	NA	TRBV7-9	TGTGCCAGCAGCGAGGGTTTCGAGCAGTACTTC	CASSEGFEQYF
TRBJ2-1	NA	TRBV23-1	TGCGCCAGCAGTCAATGGGGGCGCGTAAGCAATGAGCAGTTCTTC	CASSQWGRVSNEQFF
TRBJ1-4	NA	TRBV13	TGTGCCAGCTGCAGTAGGGAGAGAAGGGAAAAACTGTTTTTT	CASCSRERREKLFF
TRBJ2-2	NA	TRBV6-1	TGTGCCAGCAGTGAAGCTTTGGGACACCTGAACACCGGGGAGCTGTTTTTT	CASSEALGHLNTGELFF
TRBJ2-1	TRBD2	TRBV6-1	TGTGCCAGCAGTGGGGCCCCTACTAGCGGGAGCGTCTATGAGCAGTTCTTC	CASSGAPTSGSVYEQFF
TRBJ2-3	TRBD2	TRBV28	TGTGCCAGCAGTCTCGGGACTAGCGGGACAGATACGCAGTATTTT	CASSLGTSGTDTQYF
TRBJ1-2	TRBD1	TRBV10-1	TGCGCCAGCAGTGAGTCTCGCCAGGGGGATGGCTACACCTTC	CASSESRQGDGYTF
TRBJ2-5	TRBD1	TRBV10-3	TGTGCCATCAGTGGCGGCAGGGGGCATCAAGAGACCCAGTACTTC	CAISGGRGHQETQYF
TRBJ2-5	NA	TRBV7-2	TGTGCCAGCAGCTTTCAGGGAGGGGGAGAGACCCAGTACTTC	CASSFQGGGETQYF
TRBJ2-5	TRBD2	TRBV7-9	TGTGCCAGCAGCTTAGCGAGGTTTGAACTAGCGGAAGAGACCCAGTACTTC	CASSLARFELAEETQYF
TRBJ1-1	TRBD1	TRBV14	TGTGCCAGCAGCCGACAGGGTTCTGAAGCTTTCTTT	CASSRQGSEAFF
TRBJ1-3	NA	TRBV6-5	TGTGCCAGCAGTTACTCCGGGACAAGCTCTGGAAACACCATATATTTT	CASSYSGTSSGNTIYF